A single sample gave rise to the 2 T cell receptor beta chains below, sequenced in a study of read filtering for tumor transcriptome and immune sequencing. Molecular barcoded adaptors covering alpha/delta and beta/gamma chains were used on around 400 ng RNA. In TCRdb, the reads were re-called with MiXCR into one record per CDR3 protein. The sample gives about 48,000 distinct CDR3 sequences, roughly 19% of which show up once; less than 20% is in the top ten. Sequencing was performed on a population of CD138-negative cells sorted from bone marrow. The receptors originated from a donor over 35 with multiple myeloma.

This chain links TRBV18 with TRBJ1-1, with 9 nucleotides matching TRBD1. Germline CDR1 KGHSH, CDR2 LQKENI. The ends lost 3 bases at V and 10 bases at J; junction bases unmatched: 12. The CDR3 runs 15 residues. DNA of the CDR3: TGTGCCAGCTCACCGTTCACAGGGGGCGAGGCTGGAGCTTTCTTT. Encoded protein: CASSPFTGGEAGAFF. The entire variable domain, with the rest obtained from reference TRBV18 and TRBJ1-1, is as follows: NAGVMQNPRHLVRRRGQEARLRCSPMKGHSHVYWYRQLPEEGLKFMVYLQKENIIDESGMPKERFSAEFPKEGPSILRIQQVVRGDSAAYFCASSPFTGGEAGAFFGQGTRLTVV.

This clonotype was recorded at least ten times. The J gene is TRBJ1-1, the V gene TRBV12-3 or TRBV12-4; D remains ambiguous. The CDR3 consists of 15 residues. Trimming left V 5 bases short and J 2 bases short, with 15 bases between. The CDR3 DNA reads TGTGCCAGCAGTCTCCTGCGGGCAAACAACACTGAAGCTTTCTTT. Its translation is CASSLLRANNTEAFF.